Below, 25 T cell receptor beta chains from the same sample are listed, as sequenced in a study of blood T cells in healthy people across ages. Alongside a J-beta primer mix, a sample-barcoded 5' primer served in a second PCR lasting about 7 to 11 cycles. TCRdb reprocessed the 5' RACE reads via MiXCR and lists one record per CDR3 protein. The sample yields about 1.6 million distinct CDR3 sequences, 34% seen once. Material: blood. The receptor set was obtained from a woman in her twenties or thirties in good health.

V and J are TRBV27 and TRBJ2-7; a weak D match, TRBD1 (5 bases). V lost 2 bases, J lost 0 bases, and 11 bases lay in between. The CDR3 has 15 residues. Germline assignment: CDR1 MNHEY and CDR2 SMNVEV (reference sequence). The CDR3 coding sequence is TGTGCCAGCAGTTTAGGGGCGGCCCCCTCCTACGAGCAGTACTTC. The encoded protein is CASSLGAAPSYEQYF.

The chain employs TRBV27 and TRBJ2-7; no clear D. V was pared by 8 bases and J by 3 bases, with 17 bases between. The germline gives CDR1 MNHEY, CDR2 SMNVEV (reference sequence). The CDR3 runs to 14 residues. The CDR3 nucleotides read TGTGCCAGCCGCGTCCGAACCGGATGCTACGAGCAGTACTTC. This translates into CASRVRTGCYEQYF.

This clonotype turned up a few times. Germline and junction disagree at one end, which may indicate a read error. The chain uses TRBV9 and TRBJ1-1; D unclear. CDR1 is SGDLS and CDR2 is YYNGEE in the germline V gene. The CDR3 loop spans 14 amino acids. Written as DNA, the CDR3 is TGTGCCAGTAGCGCCCTCGGGCGTGGCACTGAAGCTTTCTTT. Amino acid sequence: CASSALGRGTEAFF.

V gene TRBV4-2 combines with J gene TRBJ2-1, with TRBD2 identical over 10 bases. Per the germline V gene, CDR1 is LGHNA and CDR2 is YNFKEQ. V was pared by 0 bases and J by 5 bases, with 4 bases of the junction left unmatched. CDR3 size: 16 residues. CDR3 protein: CASSQDLAGEDNEQFF. The CDR3 DNA reads as TGTGCCAGCAGCCAAGACCTAGCGGGGGAGGACAATGAGCAGTTCTTC.

The genes are TRBV9 and TRBJ2-1; TRBD2 agrees at 7 bases. Germline CDR1 is SGDLS and CDR2 is YYNGEE. The length of the CDR3 is 15 residues. The V and J ends lost 0 bases and 4 bases, in that order; junction bases with no gene match: 4. The CDR3 here is CASSVVAGYYNEQFF. In nucleotides, the CDR3 is TGTGCCAGCAGCGTAGTAGCGGGTTATTACAATGAGCAGTTCTTC.

The chain combines TRBV20-1 with TRBJ2-7, with 9 bases matching TRBD1. Germline CDR1 is DFQATT and CDR2 is SNEGSKA (reference sequence). J gave up 0 bases and V 4 bases, and 10 bases lay outside the gene matches. This CDR3 has 16 residues. CDR3 sequence (DNA): TGCAGTGCTACGTCGGTACAGGGGGCGTTCTCCTACGAGCAGTACTTC. This encodes CSATSVQGAFSYEQYF.

This clonotype was observed a handful of times. This chain connects TRBV3-1 to TRBJ2-1; TRBD1 might be the D (7 bases). Germline lookup yields CDR1 LGHDT and CDR2 YNNKEL (reference sequence). Trimming stripped 4 bases from V and 7 bases from J, with 14 bases between. The length of the CDR3 is 14 residues. CDR3 sequence: CASSPRGTENEQFF. The DNA for the CDR3 is TGTGCCAGCAGCCCACGCGGGACAGAGAATGAGCAGTTCTTC.

This clonotype has just a few counts. This chain links TRBV5-4 with TRBJ1-1; D is perhaps TRBD1 (5 bases). Germline V CDR1 and CDR2: SGHNT, YYREEE (reference sequence). This CDR3 is built from 15 residues. The V end lost 0 bases, the J end lost 0 bases, and 9 bases lay between the germline ends. CDR3 nucleotides: TGTGCCAGCAGCTTGGTAAGGGGTCTGAACACTGAAGCTTTCTTT. This gives the protein CASSLVRGLNTEAFF.

The V and J genes are TRBV12-3 or TRBV12-4 and TRBJ1-6; possibly TRBD1 for D (6 bases). V gave up 7 bases and J gave up 11 bases, with 15 bases separating them. CDR3 length: 13 amino acids. The CDR3 loop reads CASTLGGQPPLHF. The CDR3 region has the DNA TGTGCCAGCACCTTGGGGGGGCAACCACCCCTCCACTTT.

A word on this clonotype: A much larger clonotype is one base distant, so this may be a read error. The J gene is TRBJ2-7, the V gene TRBV6-1, with 9 bases aligning to TRBD2. The tail of the sequence fits TRBJ2-5 better, so the J call may be wrong. The CDR3 spans 14 residues. The germline gives CDR1 MNHNS, CDR2 SASEGT. CDR3 nucleotides: TGTGCCTCCGCCGGTAGCGGGAGTGAAGAGACCCAGTACTTC. Its protein product is CASAGSGSEETQYF.

The rearrangement links TRBV29-1 to TRBJ1-1, with 8 bases lining up with TRBD1. Germline CDR1 and CDR2: SQVTM and ANQGSEA. The CDR3 is made up of 12 amino acids. V lost 7 bases, J lost 4 bases, and 5 bases stayed unmatched. The CDR3 bases are TGCAGCGCTTCGGACAGGGCCACTGAAGCTTTCTTT. It translates to CSASDRATEAFF.

J is TRBJ2-5 and V is TRBV6-5; D gene ambiguous. The V and J ends lost 0 bases and 3 bases respectively, with 11 bases between them. Germline CDR1 reads MNHEY; CDR2 reads SVGAGI. This CDR3 is 15 amino acids long. CDR3 bases: TGTGCCAGCAGTTACTCGATTCAGTCGGAAGAGACCCAGTACTTC. Protein product: CASSYSIQSEETQYF.

This clonotype was picked up a small number of times. The rearrangement links TRBV29-1 to TRBJ2-5, with D unresolved. The V and J ends lost 3 bases and 0 bases respectively, with 8 bases between them. Germline assignment: CDR1 SQVTM and CDR2 ANQGSEA. The CDR3 runs 13 residues. The CDR3 region is CSVEFWNQETQYF. CDR3 nucleotide sequence: TGCAGCGTTGAGTTCTGGAACCAAGAGACCCAGTACTTC.

V and J are TRBV6-4 and TRBJ2-1, with 10 bases that match TRBD2. After removal of 4 bases from V and 6 bases from J, the junction contained 9 bases not matched to a gene. This CDR3 is 16 amino acids long. Germline V gene sequence: CDR1 MRHNA, CDR2 SNTAGT. The CDR3 is CASSADLAGGGNEQFF. The CDR3 nucleotides are TGTGCCAGCAGTGCCGACTTAGCGGGGGGTGGCAATGAGCAGTTCTTC.

This clonotype turned up a few times. The gene calls are TRBV20-1 and TRBJ1-1; D is uncertain. From germline, CDR1 is DFQATT and CDR2 SNEGSKA (reference sequence). CDR3 length: 13 residues. V was cut by 2 bases and J by 1 base, with 8 bases left in between. The CDR3 DNA sequence: TGCAGTGCTAGACAGGATCCGAACACTGAAGCTTTCTTT. Protein sequence: CSARQDPNTEAFF.

This clonotype showed up just a few times. Here the CDR3 reads CASSENRAPTDTQYF. The CDR3 DNA reads as TGTGCCAGCAGTGAGAACAGGGCACCCACAGATACGCAGTATTTT. The chain is built from TRBV6-1 and TRBJ2-3; D is possibly TRBD1 (6 bases). The CDR3 has 15 residues. The V and J ends lost 3 bases and 2 bases respectively, with 12 bases between them. Germline V gene data show CDR1 as MNHNS and CDR2 as SASEGT.

The gene calls are TRBV5-8 and TRBJ2-5; 8 bases are a match to TRBD2. Germline trimming cut 4 bases from V and 3 bases from J; bases unmatched to any gene: 5. The CDR3 has 14 amino acids. Germline V gene lookup returns CDR1 SGHTS and CDR2 YDEGEE. The CDR3 here is CASSPGRGEETQYF. The CDR3, as DNA: TGTGCCAGCAGCCCCGGGAGGGGCGAAGAGACCCAGTACTTC.

This clonotype was detected only a few times. V and J are TRBV11-2 and TRBJ2-7; no definite D call. Per germline, CDR1 SGHAT and CDR2 FQNNGV. V lost 5 bases to trimming and J lost 6 bases, with 14 bases between them. The CDR3 loop spans 13 amino acids. CDR3 sequence reads: CASSPITFGEQYF. CDR3 DNA sequence: TGTGCCAGCAGCCCAATCACGTTCGGCGAGCAGTACTTC.

The rearrangement joins TRBV12-3 or TRBV12-4 to TRBJ1-5; D remains unclear. The CDR3 has 16 residues. Trimming cost V 5 bases and J 6 bases, with 20 bases left between them. The CDR3 DNA reads as TGTGCCAGCAGTCCGAAAACCGGGGTGATGAGTCAGCCCCAGCATTTT. Its protein is CASSPKTGVMSQPQHF.

This clonotype was counted a few times. This chain joins TRBV7-2 and TRBJ2-7; TRBD1 matches 9 bases. V shed 5 bases and J 5 bases; nucleotides not matched to a gene: 7. The CDR3 runs 14 residues. CDR1 is SGHTA and CDR2 is FQGNSA in the germline V gene. As DNA, the CDR3 is TGTGCCAGCAGCCGAGGGACAGGGATTAACGAGCAGTACTTC. The encoded protein is CASSRGTGINEQYF.

The chain couples TRBV3-1 to TRBJ2-7; the D gene is possibly TRBD2 (5 bases). The CDR3 covers 12 residues. The germline V and J ends were trimmed by 0 bases and 5 bases, with 5 bases remaining between them. The germline gives CDR1 LGHDT, CDR2 YNNKEL (reference sequence). The CDR3 bases are TGTGCCAGCAGCCAAGATAGCGACGAGCAGTACTTC. It is translated as CASSQDSDEQYF.

V and J are TRBV20-1 and TRBJ2-3, with D possibly matching TRBD2 (5 bases). CDR1 and CDR2 (germline): DFQATT, SNEGSKA (reference sequence). The CDR3 runs to 13 residues. Trimming left V 5 bases short and J 4 bases short, with 13 bases between. Here the CDR3 DNA reads TGCAGTGCTTCGCCCTCGAGGGCAGATACGCAGTATTTT. Translation gives CSASPSRADTQYF.

This clonotype was counted only a few times. The chain carries TRBV7-7 and TRBJ2-5; 10 nucleotides align to TRBD2. J was trimmed by 5 bases and V by 5 bases; bases with no gene match: 5. The germline V gene encodes CDR1 SSHAT and CDR2 FNYEAQ (reference sequence). The CDR3 is 14 amino acids. The CDR3 DNA follows: TGTGCCAGCAGCCAAGCGGGGGGGCGGGAGACCCAGTACTTC. Protein: CASSQAGGRETQYF.

The V and J genes are TRBV30 and TRBJ1-2, with a possible D match to TRBD1 (5 bases). V dropped 2 bases and J dropped 1 base, with 14 bases sitting between them. Germline V gives CDR1 GTSNPN, CDR2 SVGIG (reference sequence). CDR3 size: 15 residues. Here the CDR3 reads CAWSPVSGHNYGYTF. In nucleotides, the CDR3 is TGTGCCTGGAGTCCAGTATCAGGGCATAACTATGGCTACACCTTC.

Comment on this clonotype: At one end the junction does not follow the germline gene, possibly because of a read error. This chain uses TRBV4-2 with TRBJ2-1, with 8 bases identical to TRBD2. CDR1 is LGHNA, CDR2 YNFKEQ, per germline. The CDR3 covers 15 residues. CDR3 residues: CASSQMEREWNGQFF. The CDR3 DNA reads TGTGCCAGCAGCCAAATGGAGCGGGAGTGGAATGGGCAGTTCTTC.